This T cell receptor (beta chain) was recorded in a study of vaccination and CD4 T cells after COVID-19. Study-wide context: Stimuli were overlapping spike peptide pools of SARS-CoV-2 and three common cold coronaviruses (HCoV-NL63, HCoV-OC43, HCoV-229E). Study outcomes and limitations: In convalescent patients, 304 of 307 vaccine-specific clones were spike mono-reactive. The study found median SARS-CoV-2-reactive clonotypes rising from roughly 19 to 38, not significantly.

With regard to this clonotype: The antigen remains unidentified.

CDR1 is SGHNT, CDR2 YENEEA, per germline. This CDR3 is 14 amino acids long. Trimming took 2 bases from V and 8 from J; bases not matched to a gene: 3. The treatment is: roughly nine-day PBMC culture with coronavirus spike peptide pools or control peptides (ViraFEST assay). Cultured CD4+ T-cell DNA underwent Oncomine TCR Beta short-read sequencing. Once CD4+ T cells had been cultured, genomic DNA was extracted from them. TCRdb reprocessed the PCR reads with MiXCR, giving one entry per CDR3 protein. This sample yields 20,000 to 25,000 distinct CDR3 sequences, of which roughly 40% are seen a single time; under 20% belongs to the top ten.

Specimen: CD4+ T cells from blood, cultured in vitro, collected before SARS-CoV-2 vaccination. The chain is built from TRBV11-3 and TRBJ1-6, with TRBD1 identical over 7 bases. The sequence derives from a human donor who received a COVID-19 vaccine. The CDR3 protein is CASSLLTGDSPLHF. The CDR3, as DNA: TGTGCCAGCAGCTTATTAACAGGGGATTCACCCCTCCACTTT.